This TCR beta chain was captured by sequencing in a study of blood T cell repertoires in COVID-19 (TCRdb year 2020). Study-level background: The collaborator samples originated in the United States, Italy and Spain and spanned the acute and convalescent phases of COVID-19. The prospective study material was composed of cDNA or gDNA derived from T cells, B-cell-depleted T cells, or PBMCs. Deeply sampled blood TCRbeta repertoires from subjects exposed to, actively infected with, or recovered from COVID-19 were included in the dataset. A freely available public database, intended as a resource for researchers studying the immune response to SARS-CoV-2, is where the repertoires were released. The samples were drawn from two sources: the first 160 participants of the ongoing ImmuneRACE study, and over 950 subjects contributed by 6 global collaborators. Nearly every sample came with metadata listing a de-identified subject ID, COVID-19 status, age in years and sex. HLA class I and class II types, where available, came from metadata supplied by the sample provider rather than from assay-based typing.

Collaborating institutions collected whole blood in K2EDTA tubes following their own protocols. For TCRbeta analysis, collaborators shipped samples in one of three forms: frozen whole blood, isolated PBMCs, or DNA extracted from either of those sample types. The immunoSEQ Assay, a bias-controlled multiplex PCR, was used to amplify TCRbeta CDR3 regions from genomic DNA. In the paper's pipeline: The number of nucleated cells in each sample was estimated from the amplification of reference gene primers within the assay. To quantify the absolute abundance of each unique TCRbeta CDR3 rearrangement, sequence reads were collapsed and filtered. Productive Simpson clonality was computed per sample as the square root of Simpson's diversity index over productive rearrangements. The clones in this table, taken by TCRdb from immuneACCESS, are in-frame only. Not every clone is retained; where verified, under half of the shortfall comes from an unresolved V gene, and the cause of the rest is unknown. Clone size and the V and J calls come from that table; the DNA yielded D and trimming. The sample table lists over 45,000 clones, around 87% of them with a count of one. Around 6.5% of the sample belongs to the ten largest clones.

Study-level results and caveats: The amount of clinical and demographic metadata varied by source and participant and was provided uncurated.

The germline V gene encodes CDR1 SGHDN and CDR2 FVKESK. V is pruned by 3 bases and J by 3 bases, leaving 0 bases of the junction without a gene match. The CDR3, cysteine through phenylalanine, is 13 amino acids long. Solely the CDR3 DNA is kept, with 39 bases framed from the first base. This clone showed up just once. The antigen it binds to is not known. Qualities for individual bases were not recorded, and no much larger clone is one base off. Recombination joined TRBV14 with TRBJ1-2; 8 middle bases align to TRBD1. This sequence originates from a man in his fifties with active COVID-19. Sequencing was carried out using peripheral blood. For the CDR3, the sequence is CASSQGQDYGYTF. The DNA sequence is given as TGTGCCAGCAGCCAGGGACAGGACTATGGCTACACCTTC.